These T cell receptor beta chains were read from a single sample in a study of T cells in Graves' hyperthyroidism and ophthalmopathy. TCRdb ran MiXCR on the multiplex PCR reads and lists one entry per CDR3 protein. Among 400,000 to 550,000 distinct CDR3 sequences listed, over 13% were seen once. The sample comprised blood. These receptors originate from a woman aged 18 to 35 with Graves' hyperthyroidism. The CDR3 runs from the conserved cysteine through the conserved F or W. The order of the fields is V gene, clone size, D gene, J gene, CDR3 protein, CDR3 DNA. D genes are given only for firm matches. Size is stated for part of the rows, as once, few or many counts, or as a class when the clone is expanded.

TRBV19	many	.	TRBJ1-2	CASSPTGTGGYTF	TGTGCCAGTAGTCCTACAGGGACTGGTGGCTACACCTTC
TRBV6-1	few	TRBD1	TRBJ1-4	CASLDRGDEKLFF	TGTGCCAGCCTGGACAGGGGGGATGAAAAACTGTTTTTT
TRBV18	many	.	TRBJ1-2	CASSPGLANYGYTF	TGTGCCAGCTCACCAGGCCTAGCTAACTATGGCTACACCTTC
TRBV11-2	many	.	TRBJ1-5	CASSYGGHNQPQHF	TGTGCCAGCAGCTACGGTGGGCACAATCAGCCCCAGCATTTT
TRBV30	few	.	TRBJ2-5	CAWTSGETQYF	TGTGCCTGGACGAGCGGGGAGACCCAGTACTTC
TRBV5-6	few	.	TRBJ1-1	CASSPQGTSPGAFF	TGTGCCAGCAGCCCACAGGGTACGTCCCCCGGGGCTTTCTTT
TRBV7-3	many	.	TRBJ1-2	CASSLSAGNYGYTF	TGTGCCAGCAGCTTAAGTGCCGGGAACTATGGCTACACCTTC
TRBV24-1	many	TRBD2	TRBJ2-7	CATSDPGASGSMDEQYF	TGTGCCACCAGTGATCCCGGGGCTAGCGGGAGTATGGACGAGCAGTACTTC
TRBV20-1	few	.	TRBJ2-7	CSARETGTPSEQYF	TGCAGTGCTAGAGAAACCGGGACCCCCTCCGAGCAGTACTTC
TRBV3-1	many	.	TRBJ2-1	CASSQEGVDRSNEQFF	TGTGCCAGCAGCCAAGAAGGAGTGGACAGAAGCAATGAGCAGTTCTTC
TRBV15	few	.	TRBJ1-4	CATRTGEATNEKLFF	TGTGCCACCAGGACAGGTGAAGCAACTAATGAAAAACTGTTTTTT
TRBV2	.	TRBD2	TRBJ2-7	CASSRGTTYEQYF	TGTGCCAGCAGCAGAGGGACTACCTACGAGCAGTACTTC
TRBV5-1	many	TRBD2	TRBJ2-2	CASRTSGGNTGELFF	TGCGCCAGTAGAACCTCGGGAGGGAACACCGGGGAGCTGTTTTTT
TRBV29-1	many	.	TRBJ2-1	CSSEVGQWQFF	TGCAGCTCCGAGGTGGGACAATGGCAGTTCTTC
TRBV4-1	.	.	TRBJ1-1	CASSQVHREDTEAFF	TGCGCCAGCAGCCAAGTCCACAGGGAGGACACTGAAGCTTTCTTT
TRBV19	many	TRBD1	TRBJ1-1	CASSSPGGAFGTEAFF	TGTGCCAGTAGTTCGCCAGGGGGCGCTTTCGGCACTGAAGCTTTCTTT
TRBV12-3/TRBV12-4	.	.	TRBJ1-2	CASKVQGPESYTF	TGTGCCAGTAAAGTTCAGGGGCCCGAAAGCTACACCTTC
TRBV12-3/TRBV12-4	.	TRBD2	TRBJ2-3	CASSVGLAGGGTDTQYF	TGTGCCAGCAGCGTGGGACTAGCGGGAGGGGGCACAGATACGCAGTATTTT
TRBV5-6	.	.	TRBJ1-2	CASSSGGRVRGYTF	TGTGCCAGCAGCTCTGGAGGCAGGGTCCGAGGCTACACCTTC
TRBV14	.	TRBD1	TRBJ2-1	CASSQKGGRGPAYNEQFF	TGTGCCAGCAGCCAAAAAGGGGGAAGGGGGCCCGCCTACAATGAGCAGTTCTTC
TRBV6-1	many	.	TRBJ2-5	CASSLSLSRSSRKTQYF	TGTGCCAGCAGTTTATCTCTCTCGAGGAGCTCAAGAAAGACCCAGTACTTC
TRBV29-1	many	.	TRBJ1-2	CSVERENYGYTF	TGCAGCGTTGAAAGGGAGAACTATGGCTACACCTTC
TRBV20-1	.	.	TRBJ1-1	CSARDGGGHRAEAFF	TGCAGTGCTAGAGATGGAGGGGGACATCGGGCTGAAGCTTTCTTT
TRBV3-1	few	TRBD2	TRBJ2-3	CASGRAGTDTQYF	TGTGCCAGCGGGAGGGCCGGGACAGATACGCAGTATTTT
TRBV11-1	many	TRBD2	TRBJ2-1	CASSWTSGMKPYNEQFF	TGTGCCAGCAGTTGGACTAGCGGGATGAAACCCTACAATGAGCAGTTCTTC
TRBV20-1	many	.	TRBJ2-1	CSARIPELPYNEQFF	TGCAGTGCTAGAATCCCGGAACTCCCATACAATGAGCAGTTCTTC
TRBV6-1	many	.	TRBJ1-1	CASRDSGQMNTEAFF	TGTGCCAGCAGGGACTCCGGACAGATGAACACTGAAGCTTTCTTT
TRBV20-1	many	TRBD2	TRBJ2-5	CSARLAGPVAQYF	TGCAGTGCTAGGTTAGCGGGACCGGTCGCCCAGTACTTC
TRBV3-1	many	.	TRBJ1-5	CASSQGTTYQPQHF	TGTGCCAGCAGCCAAGGGACAACATATCAGCCCCAGCATTTT
TRBV7-9	few	.	TRBJ1-1	CASSPTEGGVTEAFF	TGTGCCAGCAGCCCGACAGAGGGAGGGGTCACTGAAGCTTTCTTT
TRBV18	many	.	TRBJ1-1	CASSPPSRNTEAFF	TGTGCCAGCTCACCACCGTCGCGGAACACTGAAGCTTTCTTT
TRBV2	once	.	TRBJ2-7	CASSASRPSYEQYF	TGTGCCAGCAGTGCGTCCCGCCCGTCCTACGAGCAGTACTTC
TRBV27	many	TRBD2	TRBJ2-3	CASSLFGTSGRTSTDTQYF	TGTGCCAGCAGTTTATTTGGGACTAGCGGGAGGACTAGCACAGATACGCAGTATTTT
TRBV12-3/TRBV12-4	many	.	TRBJ1-1	CASSTGTGAFF	TGTGCCAGCAGTACCGGGACCGGAGCTTTCTTT
TRBV6-1	.	TRBD1	TRBJ1-1	CASSYPSGQRNTEAFF	TGTGCCAGCAGTTACCCCTCGGGACAGCGGAACACTGAAGCTTTCTTT
TRBV9	.	.	TRBJ1-1	CASSARQVPVHEAFF	TGTGCCAGCAGCGCCCGACAGGTGCCGGTACATGAAGCTTTCTTT
TRBV11-2	many	TRBD1	TRBJ1-4	CASSPHPGTGLEKLFF	TGTGCCAGCAGCCCGCACCCCGGGACAGGGCTTGAAAAACTGTTTTTT
TRBV20-1	.	.	TRBJ2-3	CSATIQPGVGQDTQYF	TGCAGTGCTACAATACAACCGGGAGTAGGTCAAGATACGCAGTATTTT
TRBV27	.	TRBD1	TRBJ2-7	CASSLKTGASYEQYF	TGTGCCAGCAGCCTTAAGACAGGGGCGTCCTACGAGCAGTACTTC
TRBV12-3/TRBV12-4	many	.	TRBJ2-1	CASIQYGTKPYNEQFF	TGTGCCAGCATCCAATACGGGACAAAGCCTTACAATGAGCAGTTCTTC
TRBV20-1	few	.	TRBJ1-1	CSARDRRRTEAFF	TGCAGTGCTAGAGACCGCCGTAGGACTGAAGCTTTCTTT
TRBV9	many	TRBD1	TRBJ2-5	CASSARTGGLSETQYF	TGTGCCAGCAGCGCTAGGACAGGGGGCCTCTCGGAGACCCAGTACTTC
TRBV20-1	few	TRBD2	TRBJ2-1	CSAESGTSGSTHNEQFF	TGCAGTGCTGAATCCGGGACTAGCGGGAGTACCCACAATGAGCAGTTCTTC
TRBV7-9	many	.	TRBJ2-7	CASSLLYKNLYEQYF	TGTGCCAGCAGCTTACTTTATAAGAACTTATACGAGCAGTACTTC
TRBV18	many	.	TRBJ2-1	CASSPSRESYNEQFF	TGTGCCAGCTCACCATCTCGGGAGTCCTACAATGAGCAGTTCTTC
TRBV28	.	.	TRBJ2-7	CASHELNTYEQYF	TGTGCCAGCCACGAATTAAATACCTACGAGCAGTACTTC
TRBV12-3/TRBV12-4	many	.	TRBJ1-5	CASSPEYSNQPQHF	TGTGCCAGCAGTCCCGAATATAGCAATCAGCCCCAGCATTTT
TRBV30	.	TRBD1	TRBJ2-2	CAWVTGTGAAGELFF	TGTGCCTGGGTCACCGGGACAGGGGCAGCCGGGGAGCTGTTTTTT
TRBV11-3	many	.	TRBJ1-1	CASSLEASGGPGTEAFF	TGTGCCAGCAGCTTAGAGGCGAGTGGGGGGCCAGGCACTGAAGCTTTCTTT
TRBV6-1	.	.	TRBJ1-3	CASSGPRGLSGGTIYF	TGTGCCAGCAGTGGACCTCGCGGCCTCTCGGGGGGGACCATATATTTT
TRBV6-5	many	TRBD2	TRBJ2-1	CASSYLSLAGPFTYNEQFF	TGTGCCAGCAGTTACTTGAGTCTAGCGGGACCCTTTACTTACAATGAGCAGTTCTTC